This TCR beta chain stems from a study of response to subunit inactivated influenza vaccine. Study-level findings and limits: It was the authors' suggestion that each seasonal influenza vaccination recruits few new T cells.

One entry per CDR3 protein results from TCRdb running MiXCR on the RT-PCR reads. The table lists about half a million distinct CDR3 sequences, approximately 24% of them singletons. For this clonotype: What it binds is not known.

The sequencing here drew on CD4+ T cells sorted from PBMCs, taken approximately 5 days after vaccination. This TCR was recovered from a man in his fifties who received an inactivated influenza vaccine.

The DNA for the CDR3 is TGTGCCAGCAGTTTCAGGGAGGCCGCTGAAGCTTTCTTT. Residues: CASSFREAAEAFF. The chain couples TRBV28 to TRBJ1-1; possibly TRBD1 for D (5 bases). The germline gives CDR1 MDHEN, CDR2 SYDVKM. V was shortened by 3 bases and J by 6 bases, with 11 bases between the two germline ends. This CDR3 comprises 13 residues. Variable domain in full (rest from reference TRBV28 and TRBJ1-1): DVKVTQSSRYLVKRTGEKVFLECVQDMDHENMFWYRQDPGLGLRLIYFSYDVKMKEKGDIPEGYSVSREKKERFSLILESASTNQTSMYLCASSFREAAEAFFGQGTRLTVV.